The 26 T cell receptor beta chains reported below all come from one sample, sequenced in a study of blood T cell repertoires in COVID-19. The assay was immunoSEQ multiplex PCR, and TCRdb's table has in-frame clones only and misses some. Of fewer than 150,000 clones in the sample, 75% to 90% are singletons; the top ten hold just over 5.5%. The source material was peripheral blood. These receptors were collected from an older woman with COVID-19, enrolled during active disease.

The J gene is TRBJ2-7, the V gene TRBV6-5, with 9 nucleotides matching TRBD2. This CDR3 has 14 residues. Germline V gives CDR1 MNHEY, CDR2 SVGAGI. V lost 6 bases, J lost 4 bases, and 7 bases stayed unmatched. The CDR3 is CASSLFSGGYEQYF. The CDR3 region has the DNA TGTGCCAGCAGCCTCTTTAGCGGGGGTTACGAGCAGTACTTC.

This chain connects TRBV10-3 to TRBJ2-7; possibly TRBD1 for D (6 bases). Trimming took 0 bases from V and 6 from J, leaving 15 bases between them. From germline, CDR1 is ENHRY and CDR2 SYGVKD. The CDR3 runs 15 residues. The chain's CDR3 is CAISESKVIQGEQYF. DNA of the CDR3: TGTGCCATCAGTGAGTCTAAAGTCATACAGGGCGAGCAGTACTTC.

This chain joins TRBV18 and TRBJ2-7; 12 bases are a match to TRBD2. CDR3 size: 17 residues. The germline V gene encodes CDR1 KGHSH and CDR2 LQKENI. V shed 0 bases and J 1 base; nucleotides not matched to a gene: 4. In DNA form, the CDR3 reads TGTGCCAGCTCACCACCAGGACTAGCGGGGATTTCCTACGAGCAGTACTTC. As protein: CASSPPGLAGISYEQYF.

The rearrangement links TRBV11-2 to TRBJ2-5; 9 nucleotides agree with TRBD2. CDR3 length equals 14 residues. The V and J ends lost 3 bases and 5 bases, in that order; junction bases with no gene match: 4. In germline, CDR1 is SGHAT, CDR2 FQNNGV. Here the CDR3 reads CASSLRGGWETQYF. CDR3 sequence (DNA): TGTGCCAGCAGCTTGCGGGGGGGCTGGGAGACCCAGTACTTC.

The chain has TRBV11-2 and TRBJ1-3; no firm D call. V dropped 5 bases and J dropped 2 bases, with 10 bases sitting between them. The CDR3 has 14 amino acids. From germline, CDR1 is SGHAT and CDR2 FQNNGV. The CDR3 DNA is TGTGCCAGCAGCCGAGCATTTACTGGAAACACCATATATTTT. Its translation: CASSRAFTGNTIYF.

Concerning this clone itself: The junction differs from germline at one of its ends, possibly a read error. CDR3 DNA sequence: TGTGCCAGCAGTTTGGACTCCTCCGAGCAGTACTTC. It specifies CASSLDSSEQYF. The chain joins TRBV12-3 or TRBV12-4 to TRBJ2-7, with D tentatively TRBD2 (5 bases). The CDR3 sequence is 12 residues long.

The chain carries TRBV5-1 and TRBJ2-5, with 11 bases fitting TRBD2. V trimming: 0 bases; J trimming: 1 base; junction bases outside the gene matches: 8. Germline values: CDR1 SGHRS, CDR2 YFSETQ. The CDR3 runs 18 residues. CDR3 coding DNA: TGCGCCAGCAGCTTGGAATTAGCGGGGGGGCCTATCCAAGAGACCCAGTACTTC. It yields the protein CASSLELAGGPIQETQYF.

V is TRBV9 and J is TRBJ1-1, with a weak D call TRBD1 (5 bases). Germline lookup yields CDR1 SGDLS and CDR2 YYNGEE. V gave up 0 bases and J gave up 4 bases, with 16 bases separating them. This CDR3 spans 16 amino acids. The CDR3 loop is CASSVGGGGPGTEAFF. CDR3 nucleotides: TGTGCCAGCAGCGTAGGGGGCGGGGGACCTGGCACTGAAGCTTTCTTT.

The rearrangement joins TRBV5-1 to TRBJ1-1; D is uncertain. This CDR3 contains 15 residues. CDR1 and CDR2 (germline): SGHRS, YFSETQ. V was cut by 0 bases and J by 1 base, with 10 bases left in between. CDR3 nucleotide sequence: TGCGCCAGCAGCTTGGCAGAATATGAGAACACTGAAGCTTTCTTT. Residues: CASSLAEYENTEAFF.

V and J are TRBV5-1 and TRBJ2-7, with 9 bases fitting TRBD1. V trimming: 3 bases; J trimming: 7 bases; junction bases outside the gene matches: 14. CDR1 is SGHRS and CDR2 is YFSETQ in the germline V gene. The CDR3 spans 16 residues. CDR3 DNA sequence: TGCGCCAGCAGCTACCTACCTGGGACAGGGACCGAAGAGCAGTACTTC. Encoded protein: CASSYLPGTGTEEQYF.

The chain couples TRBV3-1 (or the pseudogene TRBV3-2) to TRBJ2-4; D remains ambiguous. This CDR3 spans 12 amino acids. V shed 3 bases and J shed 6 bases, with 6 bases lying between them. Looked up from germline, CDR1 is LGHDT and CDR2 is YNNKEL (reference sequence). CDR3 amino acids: CASSQRGNIQYF. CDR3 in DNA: TGTGCCAGCAGCCAGAGAGGAAACATTCAGTACTTC.

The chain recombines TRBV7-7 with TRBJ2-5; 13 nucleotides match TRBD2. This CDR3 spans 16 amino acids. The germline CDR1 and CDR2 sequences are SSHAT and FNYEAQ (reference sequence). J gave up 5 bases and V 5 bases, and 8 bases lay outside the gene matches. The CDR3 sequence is CASSRRLAGGFETQYF. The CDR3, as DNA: TGTGCCAGCAGCCGAAGACTAGCGGGGGGATTTGAGACCCAGTACTTC.

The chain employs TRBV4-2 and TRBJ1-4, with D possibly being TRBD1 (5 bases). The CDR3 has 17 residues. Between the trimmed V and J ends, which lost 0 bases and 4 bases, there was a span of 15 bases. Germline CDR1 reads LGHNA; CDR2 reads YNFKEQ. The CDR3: CASSQDGSGGVNEKLFF. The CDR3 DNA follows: TGTGCCAGCAGCCAAGATGGGTCGGGAGGGGTTAATGAAAAACTGTTTTTT.

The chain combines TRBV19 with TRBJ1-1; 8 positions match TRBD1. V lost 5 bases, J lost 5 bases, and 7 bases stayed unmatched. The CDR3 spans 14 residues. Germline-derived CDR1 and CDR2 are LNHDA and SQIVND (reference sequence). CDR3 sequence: CASSSDRDRTEAFF. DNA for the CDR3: TGTGCCAGTAGTTCGGACAGGGATAGGACTGAAGCTTTCTTT.

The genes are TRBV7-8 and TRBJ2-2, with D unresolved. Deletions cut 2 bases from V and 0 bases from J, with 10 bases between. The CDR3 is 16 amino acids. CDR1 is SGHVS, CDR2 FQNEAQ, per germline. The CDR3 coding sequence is TGTGCCAGCAGCTTATTAGAGGCGGCGAACACCGGGGAGCTGTTTTTT. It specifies CASSLLEAANTGELFF.

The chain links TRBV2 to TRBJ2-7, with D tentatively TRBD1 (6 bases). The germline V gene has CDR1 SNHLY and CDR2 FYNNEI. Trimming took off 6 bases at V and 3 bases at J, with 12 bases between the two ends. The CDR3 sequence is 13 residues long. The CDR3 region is CASRSRDNYEQYF. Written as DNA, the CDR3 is TGTGCCAGCAGGTCACGGGACAACTACGAGCAGTACTTC.

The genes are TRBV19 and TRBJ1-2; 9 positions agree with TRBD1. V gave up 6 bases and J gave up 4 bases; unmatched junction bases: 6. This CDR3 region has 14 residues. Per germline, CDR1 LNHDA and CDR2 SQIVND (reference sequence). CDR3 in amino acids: CASRWTGEPYGYTF. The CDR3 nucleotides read TGTGCCAGTAGATGGACAGGGGAACCCTATGGCTACACCTTC.

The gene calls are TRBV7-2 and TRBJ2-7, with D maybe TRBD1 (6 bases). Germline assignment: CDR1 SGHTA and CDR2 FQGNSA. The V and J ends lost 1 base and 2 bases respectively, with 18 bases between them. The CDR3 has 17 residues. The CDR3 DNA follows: TGTGCCAGCAGCTTAGGTGTTACGAGACAGGCAACCTACGAGCAGTACTTC. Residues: CASSLGVTRQATYEQYF.

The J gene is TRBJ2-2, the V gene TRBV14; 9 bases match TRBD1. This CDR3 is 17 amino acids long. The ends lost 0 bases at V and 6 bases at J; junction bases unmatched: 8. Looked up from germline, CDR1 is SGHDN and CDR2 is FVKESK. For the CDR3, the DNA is TGTGCCAGCAGCCAAGATGTGCGGGACAGGGTTGCCGGGGAGCTGTTTTTT. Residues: CASSQDVRDRVAGELFF.

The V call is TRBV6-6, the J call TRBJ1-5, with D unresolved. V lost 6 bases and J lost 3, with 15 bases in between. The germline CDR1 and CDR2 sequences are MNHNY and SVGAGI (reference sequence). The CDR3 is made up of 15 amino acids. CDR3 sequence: CASRREEGHNQPQHF. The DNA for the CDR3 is TGTGCCAGCAGGAGGGAAGAAGGCCACAATCAGCCCCAGCATTTT.

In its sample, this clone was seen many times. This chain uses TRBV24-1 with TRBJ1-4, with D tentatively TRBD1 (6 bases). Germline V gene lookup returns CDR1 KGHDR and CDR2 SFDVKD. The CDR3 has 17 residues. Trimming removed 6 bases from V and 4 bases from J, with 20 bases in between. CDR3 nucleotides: TGTGCCACCAGTAACCCCTCCGCCGGGACAAATAATGAAAAACTGTTTTTT. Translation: CATSNPSAGTNNEKLFF.

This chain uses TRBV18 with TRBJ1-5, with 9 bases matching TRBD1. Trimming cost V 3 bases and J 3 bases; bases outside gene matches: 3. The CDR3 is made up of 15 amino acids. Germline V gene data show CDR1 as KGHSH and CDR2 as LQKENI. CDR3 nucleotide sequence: TGTGCCAGCTCACCGGACAGGGGACTCAATCAGCCCCAGCATTTT. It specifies CASSPDRGLNQPQHF.

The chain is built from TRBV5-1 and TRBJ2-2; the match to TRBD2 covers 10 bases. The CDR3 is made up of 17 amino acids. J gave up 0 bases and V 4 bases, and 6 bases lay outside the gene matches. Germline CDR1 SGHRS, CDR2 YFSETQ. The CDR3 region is CASSPGLADANTGELFF. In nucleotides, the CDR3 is TGCGCCAGCAGCCCCGGACTAGCGGACGCGAACACCGGGGAGCTGTTTTTT.

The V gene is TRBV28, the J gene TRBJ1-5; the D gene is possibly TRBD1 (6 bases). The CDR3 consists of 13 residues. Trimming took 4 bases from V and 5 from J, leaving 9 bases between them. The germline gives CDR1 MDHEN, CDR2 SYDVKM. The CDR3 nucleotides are TGTGCCAGCAGTTCCAACAGGGATCAGCCCCAGCATTTT. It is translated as CASSSNRDQPQHF.

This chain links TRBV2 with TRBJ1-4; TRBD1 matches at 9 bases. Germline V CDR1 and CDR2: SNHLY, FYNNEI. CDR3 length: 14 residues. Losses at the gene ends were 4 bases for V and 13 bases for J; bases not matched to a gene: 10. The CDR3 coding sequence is TGTGCCAGCAGTGTTTCCGGGACAGGGAGCGGACTGTTTTTT. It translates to CASSVSGTGSGLFF.

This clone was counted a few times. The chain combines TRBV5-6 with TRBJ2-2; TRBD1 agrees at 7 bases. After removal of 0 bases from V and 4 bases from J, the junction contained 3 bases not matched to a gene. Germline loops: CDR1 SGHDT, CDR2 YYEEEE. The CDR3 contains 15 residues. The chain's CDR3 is CASSLGGGGTGELFF. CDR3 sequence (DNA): TGTGCCAGCAGCTTGGGAGGGGGCGGCACCGGGGAGCTGTTTTTT.